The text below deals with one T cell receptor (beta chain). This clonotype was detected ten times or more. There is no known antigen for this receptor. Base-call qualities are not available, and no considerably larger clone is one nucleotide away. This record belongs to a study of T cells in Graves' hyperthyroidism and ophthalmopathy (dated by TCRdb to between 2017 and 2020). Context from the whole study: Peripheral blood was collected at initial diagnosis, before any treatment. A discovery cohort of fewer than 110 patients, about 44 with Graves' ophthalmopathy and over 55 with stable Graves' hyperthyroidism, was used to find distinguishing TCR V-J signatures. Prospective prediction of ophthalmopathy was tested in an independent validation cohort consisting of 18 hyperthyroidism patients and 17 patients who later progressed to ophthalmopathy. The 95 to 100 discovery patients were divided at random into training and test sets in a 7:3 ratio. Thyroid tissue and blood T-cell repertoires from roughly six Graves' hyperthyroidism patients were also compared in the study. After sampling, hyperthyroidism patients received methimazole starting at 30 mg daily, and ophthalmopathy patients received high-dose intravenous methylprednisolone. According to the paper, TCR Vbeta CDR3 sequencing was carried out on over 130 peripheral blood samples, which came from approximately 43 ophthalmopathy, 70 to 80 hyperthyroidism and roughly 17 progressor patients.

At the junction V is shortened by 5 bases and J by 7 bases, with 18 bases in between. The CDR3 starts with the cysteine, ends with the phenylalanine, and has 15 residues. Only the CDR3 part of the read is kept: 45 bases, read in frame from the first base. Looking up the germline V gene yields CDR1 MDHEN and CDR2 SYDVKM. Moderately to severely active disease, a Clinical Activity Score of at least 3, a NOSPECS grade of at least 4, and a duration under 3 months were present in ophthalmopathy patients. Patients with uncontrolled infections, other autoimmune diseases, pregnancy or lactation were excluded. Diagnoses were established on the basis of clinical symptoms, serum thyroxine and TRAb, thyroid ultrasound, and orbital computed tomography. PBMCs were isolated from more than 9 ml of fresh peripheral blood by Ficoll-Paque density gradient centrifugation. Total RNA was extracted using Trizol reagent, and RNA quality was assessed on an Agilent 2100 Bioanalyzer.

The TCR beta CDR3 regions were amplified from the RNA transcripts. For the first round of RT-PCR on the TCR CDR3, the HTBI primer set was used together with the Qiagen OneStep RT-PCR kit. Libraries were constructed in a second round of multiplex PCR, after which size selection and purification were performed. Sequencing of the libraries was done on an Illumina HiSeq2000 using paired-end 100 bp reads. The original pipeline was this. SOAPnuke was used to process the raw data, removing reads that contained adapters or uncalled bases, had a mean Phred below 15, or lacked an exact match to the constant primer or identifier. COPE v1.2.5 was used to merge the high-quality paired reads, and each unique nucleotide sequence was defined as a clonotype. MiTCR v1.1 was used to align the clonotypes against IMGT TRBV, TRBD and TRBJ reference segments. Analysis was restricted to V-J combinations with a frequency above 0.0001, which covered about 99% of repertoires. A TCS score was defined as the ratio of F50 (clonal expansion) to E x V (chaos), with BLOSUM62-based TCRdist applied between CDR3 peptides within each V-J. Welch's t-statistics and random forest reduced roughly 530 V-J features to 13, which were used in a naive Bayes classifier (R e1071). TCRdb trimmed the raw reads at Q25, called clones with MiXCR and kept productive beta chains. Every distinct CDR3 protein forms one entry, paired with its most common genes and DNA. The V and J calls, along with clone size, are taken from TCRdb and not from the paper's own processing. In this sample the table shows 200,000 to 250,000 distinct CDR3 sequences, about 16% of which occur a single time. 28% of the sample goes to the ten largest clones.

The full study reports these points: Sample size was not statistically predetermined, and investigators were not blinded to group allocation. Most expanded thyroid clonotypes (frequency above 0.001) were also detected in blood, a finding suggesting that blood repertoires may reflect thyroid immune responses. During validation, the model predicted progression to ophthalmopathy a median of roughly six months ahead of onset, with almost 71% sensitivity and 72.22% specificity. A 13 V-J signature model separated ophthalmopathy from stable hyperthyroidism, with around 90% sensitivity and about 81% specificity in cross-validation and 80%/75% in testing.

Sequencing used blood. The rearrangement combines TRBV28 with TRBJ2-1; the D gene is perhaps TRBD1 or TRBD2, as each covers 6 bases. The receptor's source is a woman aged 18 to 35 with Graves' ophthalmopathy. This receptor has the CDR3 CASSPGGRGRNEQFF. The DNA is TGTGCCAGCAGTCCCGGGGGCCGGGGGAGGAATGAGCAGTTCTTC.